The rows below give T cell receptor beta chains drawn from one sample of a study of T cells in localized non-small cell lung cancer. Assay: immunoSEQ multiplex PCR; the TCRdb copy retains only in-frame clones and omits some. The table lists fewer than 40,000 clones, around 84% of them singletons. The sequencing used peripheral blood, collected before any cancer treatment. These receptors came from an older male donor with stage II squamous cell lung carcinoma. Each CDR3 is given with its conserved first and last residue. The D gene is left open where the match is weak. Some rows have no size entry. The others give once, few or many, or a class for an expanded clone.

>TRBJ2-1|TRBD2|NA|15|TRBV6-6
CASSIAGGSYNEQFF
TGTGCCAGCAGTATAGCGGGAGGCTCCTACAATGAGCAGTTCTTC
>TRBJ1-5|NA|few|13|TRBV5-1
CASSLSTDQPQHF
TGCGCCAGCAGCTTGTCTACAGATCAGCCCCAGCATTTT
>TRBJ1-5|NA|NA|16|TRBV19
CASRYQTRSFNQPQHF
TGTGCCAGTAGATACCAAACCAGATCTTTCAATCAGCCCCAGCATTTT
>TRBJ2-3|NA|NA|16|TRBV11-3
CASSLGPPSGTDTQYF
TGTGCCAGCAGCTTAGGTCCCCCATCAGGGACAGATACGCAGTATTTT
>TRBJ2-2|TRBD1|NA|14|TRBV6-5
CASALRGRSGELFF
TGTGCCAGCGCACTAAGGGGGCGGTCGGGGGAGCTGTTTTTT
>TRBJ1-1|NA|NA|13|TRBV6-6
CASVGFENTEAFF
TGTGCCAGCGTTGGGTTTGAGAACACTGAAGCTTTCTTT
>TRBJ2-7|TRBD1|NA|14|TRBV5-4
CASRPGQDGYEQYF
TGTGCCAGCAGACCCGGACAGGACGGGTACGAGCAGTACTTC
>TRBJ2-3|NA|NA|14|TRBV11-2
CASSPGTYTDTQYF
TGTGCCAGCAGCCCGGGGACTTACACAGATACGCAGTATTTT
>TRBJ2-5|NA|NA|14|TRBV5-4
CASSTGGARETQYF
TGTGCCAGCAGTACGGGCGGGGCCCGGGAGACCCAGTACTTC
>TRBJ2-1|NA|NA|12|TRBV30
CAWTYSYNEQFF
TGTGCCTGGACCTACAGCTACAATGAGCAGTTCTTC
>TRBJ1-1|NA|many|13|TRBV7-9
CASSSLLGLGAFF
TGTGCCAGCAGCTCCCTGCTTGGACTCGGAGCTTTCTTT
>TRBJ2-5|NA|NA|12|TRBV11-3
CASSLEGETQYF
TGTGCCAGCAGCTTAGAGGGCGAGACCCAGTACTTC
>TRBJ1-2|NA|NA|13|TRBV5-1
CASSEPANYGYTF
TGCGCCAGCAGCGAACCCGCTAACTATGGCTACACCTTC
>TRBJ1-1|TRBD1|NA|14|TRBV7-2
CASSSTGADTEAFF
TGTGCCAGCAGCTCCACAGGGGCGGACACTGAAGCTTTCTTT
>TRBJ1-2|NA|NA|14|TRBV11-2
CASSSGWLSYGYTF
TGTGCCAGCAGCAGTGGGTGGTTGAGCTATGGCTACACCTTC
>TRBJ1-4|NA|NA|14|TRBV19
CASSPGGGREKLFF
TGTGCCAGTAGTCCCGGCGGGGGGCGTGAAAAACTGTTTTTT
>TRBJ2-7|NA|NA|14|TRBV6-5
CASVGRQENYEQYF
TGTGCCAGCGTTGGTAGACAGGAAAACTACGAGCAGTACTTC
>TRBJ1-4|NA|NA|15|TRBV6-6
CASSYAVEANEKLFF
TGTGCCAGCAGTTACGCAGTTGAAGCTAATGAAAAACTGTTTTTT
>TRBJ2-5|NA|NA|13|TRBV2
CASSPGTAETQYF
TGTGCCAGCAGCCCCGGGACCGCAGAGACCCAGTACTTC
>TRBJ1-1|NA|NA|13|TRBV29-1
CSVEVGTLSEAFF
TGCAGCGTTGAAGTCGGGACACTCTCTGAAGCTTTCTTT
>TRBJ2-1|NA|NA|13|TRBV25-1
CASSETGYNEQFF
TGTGCCAGCAGTGAGACTGGATACAATGAGCAGTTCTTC
>TRBJ1-5|TRBD1|few|16|TRBV6-1
CASSERQGVASQPQHF
TGTGCCAGCAGTGAAAGGCAGGGGGTAGCCAGTCAGCCCCAGCATTTT